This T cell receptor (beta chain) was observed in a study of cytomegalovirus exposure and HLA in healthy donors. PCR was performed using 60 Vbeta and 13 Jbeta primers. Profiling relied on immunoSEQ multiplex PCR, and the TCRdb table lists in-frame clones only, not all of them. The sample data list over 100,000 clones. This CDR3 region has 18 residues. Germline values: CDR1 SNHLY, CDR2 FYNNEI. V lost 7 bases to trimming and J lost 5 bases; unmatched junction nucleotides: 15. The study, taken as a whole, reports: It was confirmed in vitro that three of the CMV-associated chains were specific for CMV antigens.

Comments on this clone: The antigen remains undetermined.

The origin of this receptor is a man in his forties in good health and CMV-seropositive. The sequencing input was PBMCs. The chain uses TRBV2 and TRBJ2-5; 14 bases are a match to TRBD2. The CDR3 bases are TGTGCCAGCACCCTTAGGACAGGGGGACTAGCGGGAGAGGAGACCCAGTACTTC. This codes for CASTLRTGGLAGEETQYF.